The following is a TCR beta chain sequence with its context. The data were produced by immunoSEQ multiplex PCR, yet TCRdb's version contains in-frame clones alone and is incomplete. Of about 120,000 clones listed, around 91% are singletons. The data belong to a study of control samples from healthy donors and cancer patients. Germline CDR1 is GTSNPN and CDR2 is SVGIG (reference sequence). V was pared by 4 bases and J by 3 bases, with 11 bases between. The CDR3 sequence is 13 residues long. The source of this sequence is a woman in her forties or fifties with colorectal cancer. Sequencing used PBMCs. The chain couples TRBV30 to TRBJ2-3; D perhaps matches TRBD2 (6 bases). The CDR3 sequence is CAWTREITDTQYF. Written as DNA, the CDR3 is TGTGCCTGGACCCGGGAGATTACAGATACGCAGTATTTT.